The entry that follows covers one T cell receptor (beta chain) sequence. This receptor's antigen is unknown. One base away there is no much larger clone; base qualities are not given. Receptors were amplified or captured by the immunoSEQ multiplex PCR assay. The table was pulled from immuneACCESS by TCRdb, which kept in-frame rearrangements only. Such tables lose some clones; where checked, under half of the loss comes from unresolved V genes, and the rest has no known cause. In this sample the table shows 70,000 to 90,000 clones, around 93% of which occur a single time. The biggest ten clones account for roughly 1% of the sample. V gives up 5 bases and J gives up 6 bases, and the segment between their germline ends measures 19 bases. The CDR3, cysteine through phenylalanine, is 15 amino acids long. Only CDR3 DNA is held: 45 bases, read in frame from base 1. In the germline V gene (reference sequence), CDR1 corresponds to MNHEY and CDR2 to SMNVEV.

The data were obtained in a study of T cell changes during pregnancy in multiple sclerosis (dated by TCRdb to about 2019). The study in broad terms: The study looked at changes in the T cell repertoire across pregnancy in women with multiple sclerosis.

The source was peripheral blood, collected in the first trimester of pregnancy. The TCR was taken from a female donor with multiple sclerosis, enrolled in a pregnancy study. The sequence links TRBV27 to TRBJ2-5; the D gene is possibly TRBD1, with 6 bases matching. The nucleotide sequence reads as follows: TGTGCCAGCAGTCCAGTCCTTACAGGGATGAAGACCCAGTACTTC. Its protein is CASSPVLTGMKTQYF.